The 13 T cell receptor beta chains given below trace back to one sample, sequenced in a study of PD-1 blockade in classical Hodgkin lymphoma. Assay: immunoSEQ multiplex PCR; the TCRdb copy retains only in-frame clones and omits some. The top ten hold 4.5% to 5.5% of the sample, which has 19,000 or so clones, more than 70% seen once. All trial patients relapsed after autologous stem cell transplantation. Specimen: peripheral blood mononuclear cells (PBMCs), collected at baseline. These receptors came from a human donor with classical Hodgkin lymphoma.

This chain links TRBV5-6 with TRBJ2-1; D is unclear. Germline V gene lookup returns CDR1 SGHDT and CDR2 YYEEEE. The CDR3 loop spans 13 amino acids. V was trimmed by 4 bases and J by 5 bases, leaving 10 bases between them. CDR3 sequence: CASSPILNNEQFF. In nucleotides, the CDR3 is TGTGCCAGCAGCCCCATCCTGAACAATGAGCAGTTCTTC. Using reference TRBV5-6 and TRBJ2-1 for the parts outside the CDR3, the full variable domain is DAGVTQSPTHLIKTRGQQVTLRCSPKSGHDTVSWYQQALGQGPQFIFQYYEEEERQRGNFPDRFSGHQFPNYSSELNVNALLLGDSALYLCASSPILNNEQFFGPGTRLTVL.

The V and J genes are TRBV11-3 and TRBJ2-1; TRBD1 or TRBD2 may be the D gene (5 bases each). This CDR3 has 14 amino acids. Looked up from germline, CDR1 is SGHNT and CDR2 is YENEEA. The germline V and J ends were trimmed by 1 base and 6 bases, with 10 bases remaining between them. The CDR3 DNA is TGTGCCAGCAGCTTAGGGGGGTCGGTCAATGAGCAGTTCTTC. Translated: CASSLGGSVNEQFF. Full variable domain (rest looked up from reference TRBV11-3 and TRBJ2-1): EAGVVQSPRYKIIEKKQPVAFWCNPISGHNTLYWYLQNLGQGPELLIRYENEEAVDDSQLPKDRFSAERLKGVDSTLKIQPAELGDSAVYLCASSLGGSVNEQFFGPGTRLTVL.

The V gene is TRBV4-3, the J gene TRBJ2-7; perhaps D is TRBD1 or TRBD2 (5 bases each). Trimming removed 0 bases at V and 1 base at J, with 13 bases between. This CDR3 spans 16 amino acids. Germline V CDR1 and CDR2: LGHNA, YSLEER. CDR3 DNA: TGCGCCAGCAGCCAAGAGGTAACAGGAGGATCCTACGAGCAGTACTTC. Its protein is CASSQEVTGGSYEQYF.

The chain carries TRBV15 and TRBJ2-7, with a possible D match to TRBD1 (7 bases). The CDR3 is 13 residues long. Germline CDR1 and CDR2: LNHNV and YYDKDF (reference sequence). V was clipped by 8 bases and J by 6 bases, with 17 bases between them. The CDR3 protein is CATAGGTASEQYF. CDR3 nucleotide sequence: TGTGCCACCGCAGGGGGGACAGCCTCCGAGCAGTACTTC.

Written as DNA, the CDR3 is TGCGCCAGCAGCCTGTTCGGGGACAAAAACACCGGGGAGCTGTTTTTT. It encodes CASSLFGDKNTGELFF. This rearrangement joins TRBV5-1 to TRBJ2-2; D is possibly TRBD1 (6 bases). Trimming stripped 4 bases from V and 2 bases from J, with 15 bases between. The CDR3 is made up of 16 amino acids. CDR1 and CDR2 (germline): SGHRS, YFSETQ.

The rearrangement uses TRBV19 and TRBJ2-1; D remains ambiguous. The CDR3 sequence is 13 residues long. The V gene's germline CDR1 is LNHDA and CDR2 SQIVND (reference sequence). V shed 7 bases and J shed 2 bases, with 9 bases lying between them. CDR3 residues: CASTPPTYNEQFF. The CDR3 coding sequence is TGTGCCAGTACCCCCCCGACCTACAATGAGCAGTTCTTC.

As DNA, the CDR3 is TGTGCCAGCCGGGCGGGAGCAGGAGCCTACGAGCAGTACTTC. Translation: CASRAGAGAYEQYF. The V gene is TRBV19, the J gene TRBJ2-7; 7 nucleotides align to TRBD2. Germline loops: CDR1 LNHDA, CDR2 SQIVND (reference sequence). Trimming removed 9 bases from V and 2 bases from J; junction bases left unmatched: 10. The CDR3 contains 14 residues.

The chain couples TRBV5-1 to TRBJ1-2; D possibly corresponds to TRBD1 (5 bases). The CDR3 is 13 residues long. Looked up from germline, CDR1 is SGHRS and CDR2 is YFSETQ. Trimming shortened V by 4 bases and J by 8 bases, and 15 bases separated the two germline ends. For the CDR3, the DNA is TGCGCCAGCAGCGCAATTCCGGGACTGGGCTACACCTTC. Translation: CASSAIPGLGYTF.

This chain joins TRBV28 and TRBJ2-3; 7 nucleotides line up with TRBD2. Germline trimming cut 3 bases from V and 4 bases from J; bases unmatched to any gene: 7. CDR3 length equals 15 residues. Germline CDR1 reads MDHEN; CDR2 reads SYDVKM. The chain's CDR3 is CASSLLGGSPDTQYF. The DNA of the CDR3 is TGTGCCAGCAGTTTGCTAGGCGGGAGCCCAGATACGCAGTATTTT.

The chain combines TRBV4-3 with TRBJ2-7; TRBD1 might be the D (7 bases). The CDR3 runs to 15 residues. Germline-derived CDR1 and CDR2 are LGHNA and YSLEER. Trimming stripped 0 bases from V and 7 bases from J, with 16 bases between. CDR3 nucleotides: TGCGCCAGCAGCCAAGAAACAGGGGTTGGGAGGGAGCAGTACTTC. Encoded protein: CASSQETGVGREQYF.

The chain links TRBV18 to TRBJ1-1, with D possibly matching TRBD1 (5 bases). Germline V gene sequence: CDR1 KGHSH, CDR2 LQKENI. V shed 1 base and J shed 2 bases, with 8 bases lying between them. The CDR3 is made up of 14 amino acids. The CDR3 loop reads CASSPQGENTEAFF. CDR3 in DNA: TGTGCCAGCTCACCACAAGGGGAAAACACTGAAGCTTTCTTT.

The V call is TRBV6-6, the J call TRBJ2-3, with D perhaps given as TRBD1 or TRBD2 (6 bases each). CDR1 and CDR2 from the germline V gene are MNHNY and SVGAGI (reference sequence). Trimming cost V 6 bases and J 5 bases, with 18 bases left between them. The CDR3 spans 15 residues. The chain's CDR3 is CASRPTLRGEDTQYF. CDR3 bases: TGTGCCAGCAGGCCTACGTTGAGGGGGGAAGATACGCAGTATTTT.

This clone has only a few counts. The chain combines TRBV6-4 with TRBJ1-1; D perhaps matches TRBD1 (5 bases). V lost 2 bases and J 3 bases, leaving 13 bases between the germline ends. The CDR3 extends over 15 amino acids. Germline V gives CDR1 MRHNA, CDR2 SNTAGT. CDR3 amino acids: CASSDGTGYDTEAFF. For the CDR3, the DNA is TGTGCCAGCAGTGACGGGACCGGGTACGACACTGAAGCTTTCTTT.